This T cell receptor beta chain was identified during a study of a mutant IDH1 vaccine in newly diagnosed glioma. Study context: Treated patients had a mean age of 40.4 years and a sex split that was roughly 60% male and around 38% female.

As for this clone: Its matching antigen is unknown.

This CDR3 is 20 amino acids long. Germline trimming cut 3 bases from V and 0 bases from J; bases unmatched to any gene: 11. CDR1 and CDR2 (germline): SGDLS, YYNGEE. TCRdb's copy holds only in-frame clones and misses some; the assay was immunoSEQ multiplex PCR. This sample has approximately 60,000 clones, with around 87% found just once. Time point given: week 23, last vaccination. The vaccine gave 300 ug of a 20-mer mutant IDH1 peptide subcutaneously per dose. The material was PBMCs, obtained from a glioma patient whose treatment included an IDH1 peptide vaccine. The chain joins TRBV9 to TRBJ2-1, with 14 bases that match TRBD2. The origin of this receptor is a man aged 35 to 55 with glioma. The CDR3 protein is CASSEGTSGRYMSSYNEQFF. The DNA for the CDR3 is TGTGCCAGCAGCGAGGGGACTAGCGGGAGATACATGAGCTCCTACAATGAGCAGTTCTTC.